This T cell receptor beta chain was identified during a study of blood T cells in healthy people across ages. Broader study findings: Lack of knowledge of donor CMV status possibly confounded expanded clonotype changes. Naive T cell percentage and TCR beta diversity correlated strongly.

V lost 3 bases and J lost 0, with 5 bases in between. This CDR3 comprises 14 residues. CDR1 is LGHDT, CDR2 YNNKEL, per germline (reference sequence). Concerning this clonotype itself: Antigen specificity is unknown.

The authors ran a second PCR of about 6 to 11 cycles using a sample-barcoded 5' primer and a J-beta primer mix. A template-switch adaptor containing 12 random nucleotides labeled each cDNA molecule. In TCRdb, the 5' RACE reads were re-called with MiXCR into one record per CDR3 protein. The sample includes some 710,000 distinct CDR3 sequences, around 45% of them seen just once. The clonotype originates from a man older than 75 in good health. The rearrangement links TRBV3-1 to TRBJ1-4, with a weak D call TRBD1 (5 bases). Sample: blood. CDR3 residues: CASSQGATNEKLFF. The DNA of the CDR3 is TGTGCCAGCAGCCAGGGGGCAACTAATGAAAAACTGTTTTTT.